This is a list of T cell receptor beta chains from one sample in a study of high-grade serous ovarian cancer treatment subgroups. Profiled with immunoSEQ multiplex PCR; TCRdb holds only in-frame clones, not every one. The profile shows some 3,300 clones, around four fifths of them singletons. Source material: tumor tissue. The receptor source for this set is a human donor with high-grade serous ovarian cancer. Both conserved end residues are part of each CDR3. D genes are given only for firm matches. The size entry is marked missing in some rows and otherwise reads once, few, many or a size class.

v_gene: TRBV7-9
abundance: few
d_gene: NA
j_gene: TRBJ2-2
CDR3nt: TGTGCCAGCAGCACCTCGGAGGGCACCGGGGAGCTGTTTTTT
CDR3aa: CASSTSEGTGELFF

v_gene: TRBV10-3
abundance: NA
d_gene: TRBD1
j_gene: TRBJ1-5
CDR3nt: TGTGCCATCAGTGAGTCGACAGGGGGCGTACTTCAGCCCCAGCATTTT
CDR3aa: CAISESTGGVLQPQHF

v_gene: TRBV11-2
abundance: NA
d_gene: NA
j_gene: TRBJ2-3
CDR3nt: TGTGCCAGCAGCTTAGGGACTAGCACAGATACGCAGTATTTT
CDR3aa: CASSLGTSTDTQYF

v_gene: TRBV5-6
abundance: NA
d_gene: NA
j_gene: TRBJ1-4
CDR3nt: TGTGCCAGCAGCTCCACCGGGACCCCACTCGAAAAACTGTTTTTT
CDR3aa: CASSSTGTPLEKLFF

v_gene: TRBV5-1
abundance: NA
d_gene: TRBD1
j_gene: TRBJ2-1
CDR3nt: TGCGCCAGCAACACCGGGACAGCCTACAATGAGCAGTTCTTC
CDR3aa: CASNTGTAYNEQFF

v_gene: TRBV7-3
abundance: NA
d_gene: NA
j_gene: TRBJ2-7
CDR3nt: TGTGCCAGCAGCTTAGTAGCCGGAACCACCTACGAGCAGTACTTC
CDR3aa: CASSLVAGTTYEQYF

v_gene: TRBV18
abundance: NA
d_gene: TRBD1
j_gene: TRBJ2-3
CDR3nt: TGTGCCAGCTCAGGACAGGGGGCATCTGAAGATACGCAGTATTTT
CDR3aa: CASSGQGASEDTQYF

v_gene: TRBV2
abundance: NA
d_gene: NA
j_gene: TRBJ2-3
CDR3nt: TGTGCCAGCAGTACAGGGGACTTAAGAGATACGCAGTATTTT
CDR3aa: CASSTGDLRDTQYF

v_gene: TRBV15
abundance: NA
d_gene: TRBD2
j_gene: TRBJ2-1
CDR3nt: TGTGCCACCAGCAGAGTCATACTAGCGGGGGGACCGAAATCCTACAATGAGCAGTTCTTC
CDR3aa: CATSRVILAGGPKSYNEQFF

v_gene: TRBV5-6
abundance: few
d_gene: TRBD1
j_gene: TRBJ1-4
CDR3nt: TGTGCCAGCAGCTGGGACAGGTTTAATGAAAAACTGTTTTTT
CDR3aa: CASSWDRFNEKLFF

v_gene: TRBV7-2
abundance: NA
d_gene: NA
j_gene: TRBJ2-1
CDR3nt: TGTGCCAGCAGCTCCGCCCCGGCGGCGACCTACAATGAGCAGTTCTTC
CDR3aa: CASSSAPAATYNEQFF

v_gene: TRBV9
abundance: NA
d_gene: NA
j_gene: TRBJ2-3
CDR3nt: TGTGCCAGCGGCCCCATGAGCACAGATACGCAGTATTTT
CDR3aa: CASGPMSTDTQYF

v_gene: TRBV6-1
abundance: NA
d_gene: TRBD1
j_gene: TRBJ1-1
CDR3nt: TGTGCCAGCATTACAGGGGTCGGCACTGAAGCTTTCTTT
CDR3aa: CASITGVGTEAFF

v_gene: TRBV28
abundance: NA
d_gene: NA
j_gene: TRBJ1-5
CDR3nt: TGTGCCAGCAGACGACAAGGGGATAGCAATCAGCCCCAGCATTTT
CDR3aa: CASRRQGDSNQPQHF

v_gene: TRBV28
abundance: NA
d_gene: NA
j_gene: TRBJ1-3
CDR3nt: TGTGCCAGCAGAGGAGAATTCTCTGGAAACACCATATATTTT
CDR3aa: CASRGEFSGNTIYF

v_gene: TRBV2
abundance: once
d_gene: TRBD2
j_gene: TRBJ2-1
CDR3nt: TGTGCCAGCAGTGAAGGGGGGGGAACCTACAATGAGCAGTTCTTC
CDR3aa: CASSEGGGTYNEQFF

v_gene: TRBV5-6
abundance: NA
d_gene: NA
j_gene: TRBJ2-5
CDR3nt: TGTGCCAGCAGTACCGGGCGGGAGACCCAGTACTTC
CDR3aa: CASSTGRETQYF

v_gene: TRBV6-5
abundance: NA
d_gene: NA
j_gene: TRBJ2-3
CDR3nt: TGTGCCAGCAGTTACTTTGAGGGTACTGGCACAGATACGCAGTATTTT
CDR3aa: CASSYFEGTGTDTQYF

v_gene: TRBV7-6
abundance: NA
d_gene: NA
j_gene: TRBJ2-7
CDR3nt: TGTGCCAGCAGCGGCCCCGGGACCGATCTAGGCGAGCAGTACTTC
CDR3aa: CASSGPGTDLGEQYF

v_gene: TRBV19
abundance: once
d_gene: NA
j_gene: TRBJ1-1
CDR3nt: TGTGCCAGTAGTATCGTAGGGATGAGACCTTTGAACACTGAAGCTTTCTTT
CDR3aa: CASSIVGMRPLNTEAFF

v_gene: TRBV7-9
abundance: NA
d_gene: TRBD2
j_gene: TRBJ2-3
CDR3nt: TGTGCCAGCAGCTTACTAGCGGGCACAGATACGCAGTATTTT
CDR3aa: CASSLLAGTDTQYF

v_gene: TRBV7-9
abundance: NA
d_gene: NA
j_gene: TRBJ1-1
CDR3nt: TGTGCCAGCAGCTCTGCAGACAGGAATGTTGACACTGAAGCTTTCTTT
CDR3aa: CASSSADRNVDTEAFF

v_gene: TRBV4-3
abundance: NA
d_gene: NA
j_gene: TRBJ2-3
CDR3nt: TGCGCCAGCAGCCATACCCCCGAAGATACGCAGTATTTT
CDR3aa: CASSHTPEDTQYF

v_gene: TRBV5-1
abundance: few
d_gene: NA
j_gene: TRBJ1-2
CDR3nt: TGCGCCAGCAGTGAAGGGAGCTATGGCTACACCTTC
CDR3aa: CASSEGSYGYTF

v_gene: TRBV19
abundance: NA
d_gene: TRBD2
j_gene: TRBJ2-2
CDR3nt: TGTGCCAGTAGTAGGCGCGGGGGGGCCACGGTCACCGGGGAGCTGTTTTTT
CDR3aa: CASSRRGGATVTGELFF

v_gene: TRBV4-1
abundance: few
d_gene: NA
j_gene: TRBJ2-5
CDR3nt: TGCGCCAGCAGCCAAGATTTCTGGCAGGGTCAGGAAGAGACCCAGTACTTC
CDR3aa: CASSQDFWQGQEETQYF

v_gene: TRBV6-4
abundance: few
d_gene: TRBD2
j_gene: TRBJ2-3
CDR3nt: TGTGCCAGCAGTGACGGACTAGGGGGCACAGATACGCAGTATTTT
CDR3aa: CASSDGLGGTDTQYF

v_gene: TRBV5-1
abundance: NA
d_gene: TRBD1
j_gene: TRBJ2-3
CDR3nt: TGCGCCAGCAGCCTCTACCCGACAGGGAGAAGCACAGATACGCAGTATTTT
CDR3aa: CASSLYPTGRSTDTQYF

v_gene: TRBV6-1
abundance: few
d_gene: NA
j_gene: TRBJ1-1
CDR3nt: TGTGCCAGCAGTCCCCAGGGAACTGAAGCTTTCTTT
CDR3aa: CASSPQGTEAFF

v_gene: TRBV6-5
abundance: few
d_gene: TRBD1
j_gene: TRBJ1-5
CDR3nt: TGTGCCAGCAGTTCCGCTCCGGACAGGGGAAATCAACATTTT
CDR3aa: CASSSAPDRGNQHF

v_gene: TRBV29-1
abundance: NA
d_gene: NA
j_gene: TRBJ1-1
CDR3nt: TGCAGCGTTGGGGTCGACGGGGTATCCACTGAAGCTTTCTTT
CDR3aa: CSVGVDGVSTEAFF

v_gene: TRBV10-3
abundance: NA
d_gene: NA
j_gene: TRBJ2-1
CDR3nt: TGTGCCATCAGTGAGTCGGGAGAGGGGGGACTAAGCGGCCATGAGCAGTTCTTC
CDR3aa: CAISESGEGGLSGHEQFF

v_gene: TRBV18
abundance: few
d_gene: NA
j_gene: TRBJ1-2
CDR3nt: TGTGCCAGCTCACCACCTACAGAGAGCTATGGCTACACCTTC
CDR3aa: CASSPPTESYGYTF

v_gene: TRBV4-3
abundance: NA
d_gene: NA
j_gene: TRBJ2-3
CDR3nt: TGCGCCAGCAGCCAAGATCCGAGAATAGGCGACTATACCACAGATACGCAGTATTTT
CDR3aa: CASSQDPRIGDYTTDTQYF

v_gene: TRBV6-6
abundance: NA
d_gene: NA
j_gene: TRBJ1-1
CDR3nt: TGTGCCAGCAGTTACTCAGGGGCAGGGGACACTGAAGCTTTCTTT
CDR3aa: CASSYSGAGDTEAFF

v_gene: TRBV2
abundance: NA
d_gene: NA
j_gene: TRBJ1-5
CDR3nt: TGTGCCAGCACACCGGACATCCTGACCTATAGCAATCAGCCCCAGCATTTT
CDR3aa: CASTPDILTYSNQPQHF

v_gene: TRBV7-8
abundance: NA
d_gene: NA
j_gene: TRBJ2-1
CDR3nt: TGTGCCAGCAGCTTCGCAGCTATGCGGGACAATGAGCAGTTCTTC
CDR3aa: CASSFAAMRDNEQFF

v_gene: TRBV5-1
abundance: few
d_gene: NA
j_gene: TRBJ1-2
CDR3nt: TGCGCCAGCAGCTCCGGGAGACAGGAATATGGCTACACCTTC
CDR3aa: CASSSGRQEYGYTF

v_gene: TRBV7-2
abundance: NA
d_gene: NA
j_gene: TRBJ1-2
CDR3nt: TGTGCCAGCAGCGTTAGCGCACAGAGCTATGGCTACACCTTC
CDR3aa: CASSVSAQSYGYTF

v_gene: TRBV28
abundance: NA
d_gene: NA
j_gene: TRBJ1-1
CDR3nt: TGTGCCAGCAGTCCTCAGGGGACGCGCTTTAACACTGAAGCTTTCTTT
CDR3aa: CASSPQGTRFNTEAFF

v_gene: TRBV13
abundance: once
d_gene: TRBD1
j_gene: TRBJ1-3
CDR3nt: TGTGCCAGCAGCTCAGACAGGGGGCGACAATCTGGAAACACCATATATTTT
CDR3aa: CASSSDRGRQSGNTIYF